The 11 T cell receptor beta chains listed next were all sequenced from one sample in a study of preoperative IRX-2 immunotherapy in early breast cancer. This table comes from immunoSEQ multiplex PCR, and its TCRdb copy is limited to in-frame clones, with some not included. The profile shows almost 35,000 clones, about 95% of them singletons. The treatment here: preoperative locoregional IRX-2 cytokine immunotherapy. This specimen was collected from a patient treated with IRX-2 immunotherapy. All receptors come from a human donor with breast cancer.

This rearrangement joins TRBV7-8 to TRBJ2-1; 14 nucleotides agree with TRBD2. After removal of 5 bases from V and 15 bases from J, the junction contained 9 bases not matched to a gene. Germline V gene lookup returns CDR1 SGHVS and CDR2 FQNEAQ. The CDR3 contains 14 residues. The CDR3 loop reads CASSRGLAGEGWFF. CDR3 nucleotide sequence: TGTGCCAGCAGCCGGGGACTAGCGGGAGAAGGATGGTTCTTC.

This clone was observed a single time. The CDR3, as DNA: TGCAGCCCGTCAGGGACTAGCACAGATACGCAGTATTTT. Protein sequence: CSPSGTSTDTQYF. V and J are TRBV29-1 and TRBJ2-3, with TRBD2 as a possible D gene (6 bases). Germline CDR1 SQVTM, CDR2 ANQGSEA. This CDR3 has 13 amino acids. The V end lost 8 bases, the J end lost 0 bases, and 12 bases lay between the germline ends.

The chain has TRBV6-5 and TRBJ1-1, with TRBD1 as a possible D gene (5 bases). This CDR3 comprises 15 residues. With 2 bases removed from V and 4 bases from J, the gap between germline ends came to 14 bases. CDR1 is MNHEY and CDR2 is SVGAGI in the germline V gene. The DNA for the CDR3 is TGTGCCAGCAGTTACGGCAGGGCAAGGGGCACTGAAGCTTTCTTT. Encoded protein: CASSYGRARGTEAFF.

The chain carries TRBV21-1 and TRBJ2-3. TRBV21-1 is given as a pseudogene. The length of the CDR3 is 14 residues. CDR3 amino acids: CASSKVLGSDTQYF. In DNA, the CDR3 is TGTGCCAGCAGCAAAGTATTGGGGTCAGATACGCAGTATTTT.

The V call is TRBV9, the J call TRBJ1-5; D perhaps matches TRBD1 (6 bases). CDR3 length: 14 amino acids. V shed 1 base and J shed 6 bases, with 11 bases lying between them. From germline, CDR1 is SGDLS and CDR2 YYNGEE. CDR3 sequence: CASSVSGATQPQHF. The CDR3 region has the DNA TGTGCCAGCAGCGTATCGGGGGCAACTCAGCCCCAGCATTTT.

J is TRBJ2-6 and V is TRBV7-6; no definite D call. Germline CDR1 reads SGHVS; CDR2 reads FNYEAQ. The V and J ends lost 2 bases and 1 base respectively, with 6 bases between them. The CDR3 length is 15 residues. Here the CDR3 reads CASSLSGSGANVLTF. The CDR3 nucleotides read TGTGCCAGCAGCTTAAGTGGGTCTGGGGCCAACGTCCTGACTTTC. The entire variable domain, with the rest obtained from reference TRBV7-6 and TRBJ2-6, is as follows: GAGVSQSPRYKVTKRGQDVALRCDPISGHVSLYWYRQALGQGPEFLTYFNYEAQQDKSGLPNDRFSAERPEGSISTLTIQRTEQRDSAMYRCASSLSGSGANVLTFGAGSRLTVL.

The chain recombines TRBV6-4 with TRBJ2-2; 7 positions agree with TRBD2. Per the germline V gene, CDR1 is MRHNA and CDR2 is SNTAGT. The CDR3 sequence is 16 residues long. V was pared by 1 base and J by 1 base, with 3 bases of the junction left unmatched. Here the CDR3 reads CASSDYGTKNTGELFF. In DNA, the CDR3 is TGTGCCAGCAGTGACTATGGGACTAAGAACACCGGGGAGCTGTTTTTT.

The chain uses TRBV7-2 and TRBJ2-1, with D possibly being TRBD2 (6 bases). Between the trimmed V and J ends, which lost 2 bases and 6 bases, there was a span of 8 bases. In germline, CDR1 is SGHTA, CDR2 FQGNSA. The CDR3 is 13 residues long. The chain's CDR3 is CASSLQGGNEQFF. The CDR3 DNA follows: TGTGCCAGCAGCTTACAGGGAGGCAATGAGCAGTTCTTC.

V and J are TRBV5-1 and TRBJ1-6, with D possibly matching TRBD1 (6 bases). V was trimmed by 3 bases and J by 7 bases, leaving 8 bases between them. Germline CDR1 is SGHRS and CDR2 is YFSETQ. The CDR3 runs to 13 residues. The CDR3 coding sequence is TGCGCCAGCAGCTCTACAGGGAATTCACCCCTCCACTTT. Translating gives CASSSTGNSPLHF. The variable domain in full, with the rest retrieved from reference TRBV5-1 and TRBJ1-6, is KAGVTQTPRYLIKTRGQQVTLSCSPISGHRSVSWYQQTPGQGLQFLFEYFSETQRNKGNFPGRFSGRQFSNSRSEMNVSTLELGDSALYLCASSSTGNSPLHFGNGTRLTVT.

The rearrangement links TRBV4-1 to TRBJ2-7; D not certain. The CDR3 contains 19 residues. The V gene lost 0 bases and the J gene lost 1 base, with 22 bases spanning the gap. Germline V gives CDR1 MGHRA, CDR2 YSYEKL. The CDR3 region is CASSQEGWVLPGLSYEQYF. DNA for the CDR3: TGCGCCAGCAGCCAAGAGGGATGGGTCCTCCCCGGTCTTTCCTACGAGCAGTACTTC.

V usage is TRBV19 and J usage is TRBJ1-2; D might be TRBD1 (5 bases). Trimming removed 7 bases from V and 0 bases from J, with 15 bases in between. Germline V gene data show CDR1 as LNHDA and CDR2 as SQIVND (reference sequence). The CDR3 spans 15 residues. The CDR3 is CASTLIAGANYGYTF. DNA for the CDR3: TGTGCCAGTACCCTAATCGCGGGGGCTAACTATGGCTACACCTTC. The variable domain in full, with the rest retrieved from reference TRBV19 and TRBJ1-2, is DGGITQSPKYLFRKEGQNVTLSCEQNLNHDAMYWYRQDPGQGLRLIYYSQIVNDFQKGDIAEGYSVSREKKESFPLTVTSAQKNPTAFYLCASTLIAGANYGYTFGSGTRLTVV.